This T cell receptor beta chain appears in the sequencing data of a study of blood T cell repertoires in COVID-19 (dated by TCRdb to 2018 to 2020). For the study in its entirety: The collaborator samples originated in the United States, Italy and Spain and spanned the acute and convalescent phases of COVID-19. The prospective study material was composed of cDNA or gDNA derived from T cells, B-cell-depleted T cells, or PBMCs. Subjects who had been exposed to COVID-19, were actively infected with it, or had recovered from it provided the deeply sampled blood TCRbeta repertoires that made up the dataset. The repertoires were released in a freely available public database intended as a resource for research on the immune response to SARS-CoV-2. Samples were obtained from the ongoing ImmuneRACE study (first 160 participants) and from about 1,300 subjects provided by 6 global collaborators. Nearly every sample came with metadata listing a de-identified subject ID, COVID-19 status, age in years and sex. Where HLA class I and class II types were available, the types were taken from metadata supplied by the sample provider, not from assay-based typing.

Of note for this clone: Its binding antigen is unknown. No quality values exist for individual bases; no much larger clone is one base distant.

TCRbeta CDR3 regions were amplified from genomic DNA using the immunoSEQ Assay, a bias-controlled multiplex PCR. Turning to the authors' computational methods: Nucleated cell counts per sample were estimated from amplification of reference gene primers within the assay. Sequence reads were collapsed and filtered to measure the absolute abundance of every unique TCRbeta CDR3 rearrangement. For each sample, productive Simpson clonality was calculated as the square root of Simpson's diversity index across productive rearrangements. The table was pulled from immuneACCESS by TCRdb, which kept in-frame rearrangements only. Such tables lose some clones; where checked, under half of the loss comes from unresolved V genes, and the rest has no known cause. The V and J calls and clone size were taken over from that table, and D and trimming were inferred from the DNA. The sample records fewer than 200,000 clones, around 83% of which are singletons. The ten largest clones add up to roughly 4% of the sample.

General conclusions and limits of the study: How much clinical and demographic metadata was included differed by source and by participant, and the metadata was provided uncurated.

Participants in the prospective study were aged roughly 18 to 100 years, lived in more than 20 United States geographic areas, and enrolled through a virtual design. In the prospective study, cohorts were assigned on the basis of participant-reported clinical history obtained from a screening survey and a study questionnaire. In the prospective study, whole blood, serum and a nasopharyngeal or oropharyngeal swab were collected from each participant by mobile phlebotomists. Prospective study participants could optionally give additional blood draws and questionnaires over an approximately 2-month period. Before DNA extraction, prospective study blood samples were shipped either frozen or at room temperature. The clonotype originates from a woman aged 50 to 65 in a cohort exposed to, infected with or recovered from COVID-19 (not recorded which). Specimen: PBMCs or T cells enriched from blood (not recorded which).

The nucleotides read TGTGCCAGCAGCCGGACAGGTAAGAACACTGAAGCTTTCTTT. The resulting protein is CASSRTGKNTEAFF. The chain was built from TRBV28 and TRBJ1-1; the central 7 bases match TRBD1. Here V drops 6 bases and J drops 1 base, and the junction holds 5 bases not matched to any gene. The CDR3 numbers 14 residues from cysteine through phenylalanine. Only the CDR3 part of the read is kept: 42 bases, read in frame from the first base. CDR1 and CDR2, per the germline V gene, are MDHEN and SYDVKM.